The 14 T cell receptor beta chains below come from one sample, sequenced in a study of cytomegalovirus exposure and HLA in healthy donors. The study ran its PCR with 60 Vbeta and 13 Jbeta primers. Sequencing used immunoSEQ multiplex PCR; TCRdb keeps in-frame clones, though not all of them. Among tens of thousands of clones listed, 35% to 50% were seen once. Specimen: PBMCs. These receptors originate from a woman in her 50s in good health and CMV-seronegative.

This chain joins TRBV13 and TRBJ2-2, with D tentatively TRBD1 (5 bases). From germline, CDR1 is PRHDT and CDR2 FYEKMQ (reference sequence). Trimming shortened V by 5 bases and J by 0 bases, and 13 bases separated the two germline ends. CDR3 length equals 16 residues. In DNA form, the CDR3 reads TGTGCCAGCAGCGGTGTCAGGGTTTCGAACACCGGGGAGCTGTTTTTT. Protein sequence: CASSGVRVSNTGELFF.

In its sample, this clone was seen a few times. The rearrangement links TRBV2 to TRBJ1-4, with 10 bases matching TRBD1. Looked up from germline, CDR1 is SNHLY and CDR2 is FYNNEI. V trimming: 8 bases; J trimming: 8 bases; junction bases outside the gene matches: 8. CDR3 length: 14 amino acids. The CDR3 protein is CASLAGTGVEKLFF. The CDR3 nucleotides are TGTGCCAGCCTCGCCGGGACAGGGGTGGAAAAACTGTTTTTT.

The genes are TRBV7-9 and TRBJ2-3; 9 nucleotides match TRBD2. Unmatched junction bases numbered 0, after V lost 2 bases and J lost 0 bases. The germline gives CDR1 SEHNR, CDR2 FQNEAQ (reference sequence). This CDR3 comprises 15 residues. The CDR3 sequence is CASSLTSGSTDTQYF. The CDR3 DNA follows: TGTGCCAGCAGCTTAACTAGCGGGAGCACAGATACGCAGTATTTT.

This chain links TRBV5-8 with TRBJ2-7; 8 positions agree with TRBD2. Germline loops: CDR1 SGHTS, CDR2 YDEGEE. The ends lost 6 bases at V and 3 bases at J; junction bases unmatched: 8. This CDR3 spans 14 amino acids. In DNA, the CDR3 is TGTGCCAGCACCTGGCCGGGAGGGGGCTACGAGCAGTACTTC. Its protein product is CASTWPGGGYEQYF. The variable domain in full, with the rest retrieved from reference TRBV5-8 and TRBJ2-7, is EAGVTQSPTHLIKTRGQQATLRCSPISGHTSVYWYQQALGLGLQFLLWYDEGEERNRGNFPPRFSGRQFPNYSSELNVNALELEDSALYLCASTWPGGGYEQYFGPGTRLTVT.

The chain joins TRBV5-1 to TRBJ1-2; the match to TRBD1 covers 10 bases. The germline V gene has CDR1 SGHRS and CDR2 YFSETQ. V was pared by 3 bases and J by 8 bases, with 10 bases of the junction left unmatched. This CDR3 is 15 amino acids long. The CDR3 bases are TGCGCCAGCAGCTCCCAAGGACAGGGGGTACGCGGCTACACCTTC. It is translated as CASSSQGQGVRGYTF.

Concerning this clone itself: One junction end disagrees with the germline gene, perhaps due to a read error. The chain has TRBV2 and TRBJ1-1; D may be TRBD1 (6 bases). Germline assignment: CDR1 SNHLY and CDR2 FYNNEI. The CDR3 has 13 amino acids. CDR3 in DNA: TGTGCCGGCAGAAGGACAGTTTCCTTTGAAGCTTTCTTT. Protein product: CAGRRTVSFEAFF.

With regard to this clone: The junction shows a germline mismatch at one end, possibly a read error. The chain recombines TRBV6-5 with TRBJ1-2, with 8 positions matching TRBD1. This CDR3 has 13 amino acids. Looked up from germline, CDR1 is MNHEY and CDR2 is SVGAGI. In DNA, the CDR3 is TGTGCCAGCAGTTCGGGAATAGGACAGGGAAGAAGCTTC. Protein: CASSSGIGQGRSF.

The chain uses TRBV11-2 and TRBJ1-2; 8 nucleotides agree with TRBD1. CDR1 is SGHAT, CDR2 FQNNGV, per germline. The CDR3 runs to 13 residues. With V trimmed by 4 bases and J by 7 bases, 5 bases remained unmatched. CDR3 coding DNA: TGTGCCAGCAGCTCCACAGGGGGTAGTGGCTACACCTTC. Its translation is CASSSTGGSGYTF.

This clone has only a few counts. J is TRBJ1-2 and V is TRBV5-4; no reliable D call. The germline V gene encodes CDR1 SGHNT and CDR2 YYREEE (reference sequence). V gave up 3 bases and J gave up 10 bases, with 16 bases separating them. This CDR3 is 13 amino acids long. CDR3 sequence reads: CASSSGSSLDYTF. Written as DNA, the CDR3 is TGTGCCAGCAGCTCGGGTAGCAGCTTGGACTACACCTTC.

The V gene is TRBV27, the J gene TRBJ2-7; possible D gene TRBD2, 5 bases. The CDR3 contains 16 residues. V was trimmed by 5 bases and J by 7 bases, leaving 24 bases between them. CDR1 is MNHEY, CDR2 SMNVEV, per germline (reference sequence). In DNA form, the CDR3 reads TGTGCCAGCAGTCCCCGGGTACTAGGAGGCTTTCGGGAGCAGTACTTC. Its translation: CASSPRVLGGFREQYF.

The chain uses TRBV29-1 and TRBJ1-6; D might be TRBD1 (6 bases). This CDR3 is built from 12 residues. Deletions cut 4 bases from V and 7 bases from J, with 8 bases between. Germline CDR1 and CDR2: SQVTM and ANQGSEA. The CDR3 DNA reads TGCAGCGTTGGCACAGGGAATTCACCCCTCCACTTT. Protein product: CSVGTGNSPLHF.

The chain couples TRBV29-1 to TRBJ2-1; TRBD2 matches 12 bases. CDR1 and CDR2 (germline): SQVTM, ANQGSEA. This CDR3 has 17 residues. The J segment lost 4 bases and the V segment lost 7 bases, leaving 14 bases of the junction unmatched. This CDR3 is CSAPWTSGTVQYNEQFF. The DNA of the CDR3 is TGCAGCGCCCCCTGGACTAGCGGGACTGTTCAGTACAATGAGCAGTTCTTC.

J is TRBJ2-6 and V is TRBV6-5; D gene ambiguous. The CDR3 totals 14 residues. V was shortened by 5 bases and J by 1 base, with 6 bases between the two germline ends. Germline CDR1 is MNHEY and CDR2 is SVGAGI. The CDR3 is CASSASSGANVLTF. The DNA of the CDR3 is TGTGCCAGCAGTGCCAGTTCTGGGGCCAACGTCCTGACTTTC.

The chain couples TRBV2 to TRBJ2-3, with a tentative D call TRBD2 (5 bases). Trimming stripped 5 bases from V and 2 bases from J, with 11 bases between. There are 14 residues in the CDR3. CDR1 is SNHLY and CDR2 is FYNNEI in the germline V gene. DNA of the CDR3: TGTGCCAGCAGTTCGAGGACTGCCACAGATACGCAGTATTTT. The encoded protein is CASSSRTATDTQYF.